The 18 T cell receptor beta chains below were found in one sample sequenced in a study of blood T cells in healthy people across ages (dated by TCRdb to about 2015). Receptor libraries were prepared by 5' RACE. For sequencing, an Illumina HiSeq 2500 was employed. A second PCR of roughly 6 to 11 cycles was performed with a sample-barcoded 5' primer and a J-beta primer mix. TCRdb reanalyzed the raw reads on its own, using fastp at Q25 for trimming and MiXCR for clone calling, and kept in-frame beta chains. Entries are consolidated by CDR3 protein sequence, retaining the most common genes and DNA. Across this sample there are roughly 1,500,000 distinct CDR3 sequences, with roughly 30% seen only once. The leading ten clones occupy about 11% of the sample. Sequenced: blood. These receptors all come from a woman aged 30 to 39 in good health.

Remarks on this clonotype: A much more abundant neighbour one base away suggests this may be a read error. The chain combines TRBV29-1 with TRBJ2-1, with 14 bases that match TRBD2. CDR1 SQVTM and CDR2 ANQGSEA come from the germline V gene. The CDR3 spans 16 residues. The CDR3 sequence: CGVGGLAGDPGYEQFF. The CDR3 region has the DNA TGCGGCGTAGGGGGACTAGCGGGAGACCCAGGGTATGAGCAGTTCTTC.

The rearrangement links TRBV5-1 to TRBJ2-5, with a tentative D call TRBD1 (6 bases). CDR3 length equals 14 residues. The germline CDR1 and CDR2 sequences are SGHRS and YFSETQ. Trimming took off 2 bases at V and 4 bases at J, with 12 bases between the two ends. This CDR3 is CASSFNRVGETQYF. CDR3 in DNA: TGCGCCAGCAGCTTCAACAGGGTAGGAGAGACCCAGTACTTC.

The chain combines TRBV15 with TRBJ2-7, with 7 bases fitting TRBD1. The CDR3 runs to 15 residues. V lost 0 bases, J lost 3 bases, and 5 bases stayed unmatched. Germline CDR1 and CDR2: LNHNV and YYDKDF (reference sequence). DNA for the CDR3: TGTGCCACCAGCAGAGATATAACAGGGGACTACGAGCAGTACTTC. Its protein is CATSRDITGDYEQYF.

This clonotype showed up many times. This sequence joins TRBV6-6 and TRBJ2-7, with 9 bases fitting TRBD1. The CDR3 consists of 14 residues. The V and J ends lost 6 bases and 2 bases, in that order; junction bases with no gene match: 5. From germline, CDR1 is MNHNY and CDR2 SVGAGI (reference sequence). Here the CDR3 DNA reads TGTGCCAGCAGAGCCGGGACAGGGACCTACGAGCAGTACTTC. Translating gives CASRAGTGTYEQYF.

The chain is built from TRBV6-1 and TRBJ2-7, with 14 bases that match TRBD2. The CDR3 totals 15 residues. V shed 6 bases, J shed 6 bases, and the junction held 7 bases outside the gene matches. Looked up from germline, CDR1 is MNHNS and CDR2 is SASEGT. In DNA form, the CDR3 reads TGTGCCAGCAGGAGGGGACTAGCGGGAGTAGGCGAGCAGTACTTC. Translated, it gives CASRRGLAGVGEQYF.

This clonotype turned up a few times. The chain is built from TRBV5-1 and TRBJ2-7; 7 bases align to TRBD1. CDR1 and CDR2 from the germline V gene are SGHRS and YFSETQ. The junction had 9 bases not matched to a gene; V was cut back by 9 bases and J by 3 bases. The CDR3 covers 13 residues. The chain's CDR3 is CATSFGTDYEQYF. In DNA form, the CDR3 reads TGCGCCACCTCGTTCGGGACAGACTACGAGCAGTACTTC.

In its sample, this clonotype was seen many times. The chain combines TRBV12-3 or TRBV12-4 with TRBJ2-3, with D possibly called TRBD1 or TRBD2 (7 bases each). Trimming stripped 6 bases from V and 5 bases from J, with 18 bases between. The CDR3 totals 15 residues. Here the CDR3 reads CASSQWEGARDTQYF. The DNA of the CDR3 is TGTGCCAGCAGCCAATGGGAGGGGGCGAGAGATACGCAGTATTTT.

The chain is built from TRBV10-2 and TRBJ2-6, with D perhaps matching TRBD1 (6 bases). CDR1 and CDR2 from the germline V gene are WSHSY and SAAADI. The CDR3 consists of 14 residues. V was shortened by 10 bases and J by 0 bases, with 10 bases between the two germline ends. The CDR3 spells CATEGGSGANVLTF. DNA of the CDR3: TGCGCCACCGAAGGGGGCTCTGGGGCCAACGTCCTGACTTTC.

V gene TRBV7-2 combines with J gene TRBJ2-6; 10 nucleotides agree with TRBD2. CDR3 length equals 18 residues. Germline V gene sequence: CDR1 SGHTA, CDR2 FQGNSA. With V trimmed by 6 bases and J by 4 bases, 12 bases remained unmatched. The CDR3 is CASSYSLSGGSGANVLTF. The CDR3 DNA sequence: TGTGCCAGCAGTTACTCTCTTAGCGGGGGGTCGGGGGCCAACGTCCTGACTTTC.

In this sample, this clonotype turned up a few times. The chain uses TRBV5-1 and TRBJ2-6; 7 nucleotides align to TRBD1. Trimming took 0 bases from V and 0 from J; bases not matched to a gene: 3. This CDR3 region has 17 residues. Germline CDR1 is SGHRS and CDR2 is YFSETQ. CDR3 nucleotide sequence: TGCGCCAGCAGCTTGGGGGACAGACTCTCTGGGGCCAACGTCCTGACTTTC. Amino acids: CASSLGDRLSGANVLTF.

The CDR3 loop reads CASAFAPKTRWSYNEQFF. The CDR3 coding sequence is TGCGCCAGTGCTTTTGCTCCCAAGACTAGGTGGTCCTACAATGAGCAGTTCTTC. V usage is TRBV4-1 and J usage is TRBJ2-1; tentatively, D is TRBD2 (6 bases). The CDR3 runs 18 residues. Trimming removed 9 bases at V and 1 base at J, with 25 bases between. Germline lookup yields CDR1 MGHRA and CDR2 YSYEKL.

This clonotype was detected many times. The chain uses TRBV5-1 and TRBJ2-5; no reliable D call. CDR3 length: 15 amino acids. V lost 0 bases to trimming and J lost 3 bases, with 12 bases between them. In germline, CDR1 is SGHRS, CDR2 YFSETQ. DNA of the CDR3: TGCGCCAGCAGCTTGGAAGGTTCTGGGGAAGAGACCCAGTACTTC. The encoded protein is CASSLEGSGEETQYF.

In this sample, this clonotype turned up many times. The rearrangement uses TRBV12-3 or TRBV12-4 and TRBJ2-7; D gene ambiguous. The CDR3 has 12 amino acids. Trimming took off 0 bases at V and 4 bases at J, with 4 bases between the two ends. The CDR3 here is CASSLASYEQYF. CDR3 DNA sequence: TGTGCCAGCAGTTTAGCGAGTTACGAGCAGTACTTC.

The chain is built from TRBV20-1 and TRBJ2-5, with TRBD2 matching 11 bases. The V gene's germline CDR1 is DFQATT and CDR2 SNEGSKA (reference sequence). The CDR3 loop spans 15 amino acids. V was pared by 6 bases and J by 4 bases, with 10 bases of the junction left unmatched. The DNA of the CDR3 is TGCAGTGCCAGTAGCGGGGGGGCCTTACGAGAGACCCAGTACTTC. Translation gives CSASSGGALRETQYF.

This clonotype was counted a few times. The V call is TRBV27, the J call TRBJ2-1, with a possible D match to TRBD2 (6 bases). Germline V gene lookup returns CDR1 MNHEY and CDR2 SMNVEV (reference sequence). V shed 4 bases and J shed 7 bases, with 11 bases lying between them. The CDR3 length is 13 residues. The CDR3 region is CASSSGRRNEQFF. The CDR3 coding sequence is TGTGCCAGCAGTTCCGGGAGAAGGAATGAGCAGTTCTTC.

Only a few counts were recorded for this clonotype. This chain uses TRBV7-2 with TRBJ1-1; no clear D gene. The germline CDR1 and CDR2 sequences are SGHTA and FQGNSA. The V and J ends lost 3 bases and 4 bases respectively, with 9 bases between them. The CDR3 is made up of 13 amino acids. CDR3 bases: TGTGCCAGCAGCTTGGTTTTCGGCACTGAAGCTTTCTTT. It translates to CASSLVFGTEAFF.

V gene TRBV27 combines with J gene TRBJ1-5; TRBD1 is a possible D gene (6 bases). Trimming pared 5 bases from V and 1 base from J, leaving 15 bases between. The germline V gene encodes CDR1 MNHEY and CDR2 SMNVEV (reference sequence). The CDR3 has 16 amino acids. This CDR3 is CASSESGGASNQPQHF. The DNA of the CDR3 is TGTGCCAGCAGTGAGTCGGGGGGCGCGAGCAATCAGCCCCAGCATTTT.

This clonotype was seen a few times. The chain couples TRBV15 to TRBJ2-1, with TRBD2 identical over 11 bases. Germline V gives CDR1 LNHNV, CDR2 YYDKDF (reference sequence). The CDR3 has 18 amino acids. The ends lost 2 bases at V and 3 bases at J; junction bases unmatched: 9. This CDR3 is CATSRNSGGASVYNEQFF. Written as DNA, the CDR3 is TGTGCCACCAGCAGAAATAGCGGGGGGGCCTCAGTCTACAATGAGCAGTTCTTC.